This T cell receptor (beta chain) was sequenced in a study of identical twins. Study results and limitations: The abundant beta clonotypes from cord blood had fewer insertions, and memory repertoires had none of this.

Each donor (without exception) was a healthy Caucasian. V lost 1 base and J lost 0, with 22 bases in between. CDR3 size: 19 residues. The germline V gene encodes CDR1 SQVTM and CDR2 ANQGSEA. This clonotype was detected a few times. Its antigen is unknown. In TCRdb, the 5' RACE reads were re-called with MiXCR into one record per CDR3 protein. The table includes some 730,000 distinct CDR3 sequences, roughly 18% detected once. In addition, the sample was reused for a study of T cells expressing NK-cell markers. That paper notes: Serological testing identified most of the eight sequenced donors as HCMV-seropositive and one as seronegative.

The chain uses TRBV29-1 and TRBJ2-1, with a weak D call TRBD1 (5 bases). Input material: PBMCs. This TCR derives from a woman in her late teens or twenties in good health. The CDR3 is CSVEGERGYQLSSYNEQFF. The CDR3 DNA sequence: TGCAGCGTTGAAGGGGAAAGGGGCTATCAATTAAGCTCCTACAATGAGCAGTTCTTC.